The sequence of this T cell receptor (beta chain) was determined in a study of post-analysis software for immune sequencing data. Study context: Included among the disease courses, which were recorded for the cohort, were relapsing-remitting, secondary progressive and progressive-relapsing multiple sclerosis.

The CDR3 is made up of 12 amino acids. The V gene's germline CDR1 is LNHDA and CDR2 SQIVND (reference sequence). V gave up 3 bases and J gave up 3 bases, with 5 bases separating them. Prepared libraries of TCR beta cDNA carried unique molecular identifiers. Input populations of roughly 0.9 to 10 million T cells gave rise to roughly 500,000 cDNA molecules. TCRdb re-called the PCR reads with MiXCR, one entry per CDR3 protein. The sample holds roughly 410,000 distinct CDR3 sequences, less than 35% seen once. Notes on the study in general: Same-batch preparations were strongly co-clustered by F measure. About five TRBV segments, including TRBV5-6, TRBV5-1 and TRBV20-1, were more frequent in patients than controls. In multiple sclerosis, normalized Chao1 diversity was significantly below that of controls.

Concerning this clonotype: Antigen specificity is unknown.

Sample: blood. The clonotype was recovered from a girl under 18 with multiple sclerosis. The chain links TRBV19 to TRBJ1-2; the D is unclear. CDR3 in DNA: TGTGCCAGTAGTATTTCAGACTATGGCTACACCTTC. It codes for CASSISDYGYTF. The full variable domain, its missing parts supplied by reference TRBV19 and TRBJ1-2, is DGGITQSPKYLFRKEGQNVTLSCEQNLNHDAMYWYRQDPGQGLRLIYYSQIVNDFQKGDIAEGYSVSREKKESFPLTVTSAQKNPTAFYLCASSISDYGYTFGSGTRLTVV.